This TCR beta chain was identified in a study of cytomegalovirus exposure and HLA in healthy donors. The CDR3 runs 17 residues. In germline, CDR1 is SGHVS, CDR2 FQNEAQ. The V segment lost 7 bases and the J segment 7 bases; nucleotides outside the gene matches: 17. As for the donors, each was a healthy bone marrow donor. Notes on this clone: Its antigen is undetermined.

Study-level findings and limits: It was reported in a later analysis that an Asian-associated ancestry cluster showed fewer N-insertions than the 666-donor mean. Researchers counted 180 or so TCR beta chains as cytomegalovirus-associated. A later analysis by the authors found several of the most significant clusters apparently linked to common viral pathogens.

13 Jbeta primers and 60 Vbeta primers were used for the PCR. Assay: immunoSEQ multiplex PCR; the TCRdb copy retains only in-frame clones and omits some. The sample has roughly 80,000 clones, around 84% seen once. The specimen sequenced was PBMCs. The sequence came from a woman between 45 and 65 years old in good health and CMV-seronegative. J is TRBJ2-5 and V is TRBV7-8; 11 bases are shared with TRBD2. CDR3 DNA sequence: TGTGCCAGCATCCCTCGGAAGGATAGCGGGGGGGTGGGGACCCAGTACTTC. Translation: CASIPRKDSGGVGTQYF. The full variable domain, rest sourced from reference TRBV7-8 and TRBJ2-5, is GAGVSQSPRYKVAKRGQDVALRCDPISGHVSLFWYQQALGQGPEFLTYFQNEAQLDKSGLPSDRFFAERPEGSVSTLKIQRTQQEDSAVYLCASIPRKDSGGVGTQYFGPGTRLLVL.